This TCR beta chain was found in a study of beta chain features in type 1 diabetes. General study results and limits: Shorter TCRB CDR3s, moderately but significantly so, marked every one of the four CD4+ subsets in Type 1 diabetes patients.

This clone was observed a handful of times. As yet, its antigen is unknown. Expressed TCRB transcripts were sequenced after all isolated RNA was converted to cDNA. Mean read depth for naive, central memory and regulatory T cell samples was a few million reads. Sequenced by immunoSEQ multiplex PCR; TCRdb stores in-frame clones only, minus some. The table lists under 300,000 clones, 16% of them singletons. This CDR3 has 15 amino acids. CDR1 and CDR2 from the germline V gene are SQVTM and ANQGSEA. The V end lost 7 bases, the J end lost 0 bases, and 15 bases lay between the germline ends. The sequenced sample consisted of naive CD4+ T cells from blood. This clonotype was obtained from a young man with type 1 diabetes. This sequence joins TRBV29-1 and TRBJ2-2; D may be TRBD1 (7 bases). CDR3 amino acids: CSARETGSNTGELFF. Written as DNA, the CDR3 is TGCAGCGCCCGGGAGACAGGGTCGAACACCGGGGAGCTGTTTTTT.